This T cell receptor beta chain was found in a study of CD8+CD57+ T cells in acquired aplastic anemia. Study context: The mean DNA yield obtained from sorted CD4+ and CD8+ cells came to approximately 3.2 ug. CD4+ cell libraries from healthy donors averaged roughly 10 million reads. General study points: Patients shared some 30 CD8+ CDR3 sequences with controls. Any difference that existed in CD8+ Simpson's diversity between patients and controls was not significant.

Remarks on this clonotype: As yet, its antigen is unknown.

The CDR3 has 15 residues. Germline V gives CDR1 SGHVT, CDR2 SQSDAQ. With 6 bases clipped from V and 13 bases from J, the junction kept 19 bases outside the gene matches. According to the study, genomic DNA was the template for TCR beta VDJ and CDR3 profiling. TCRdb reprocessed the reads via MiXCR and lists one record per CDR3 protein. The sample records hundreds of thousands of distinct CDR3 sequences, 55% to 75% being singletons. This sequence was found in a human donor in good health, serving as a control. The sample consisted of sorted CD4+, CD8+, or CD8+CD57+ T cells (not recorded which) from PBMCs. This chain joins TRBV7-4 and TRBJ2-7, with 9 bases identical to TRBD1. The CDR3 protein is CASRRHRGRGNGQYF. The CDR3 coding sequence is TGTGCCAGCAGACGCCACAGGGGGCGCGGGAATGGCCAATACTTC.